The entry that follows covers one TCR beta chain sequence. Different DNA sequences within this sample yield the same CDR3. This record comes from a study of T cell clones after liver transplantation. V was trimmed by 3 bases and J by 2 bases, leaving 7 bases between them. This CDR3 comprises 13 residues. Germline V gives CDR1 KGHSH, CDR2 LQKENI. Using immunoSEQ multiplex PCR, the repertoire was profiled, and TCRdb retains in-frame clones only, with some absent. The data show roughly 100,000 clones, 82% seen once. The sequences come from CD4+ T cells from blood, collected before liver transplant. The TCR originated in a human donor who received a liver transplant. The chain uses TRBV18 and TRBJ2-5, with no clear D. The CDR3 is CASSPGLQETQYF. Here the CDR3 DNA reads TGTGCCAGCTCACCGGGCCTTCAAGAGACCCAGTACTTC.